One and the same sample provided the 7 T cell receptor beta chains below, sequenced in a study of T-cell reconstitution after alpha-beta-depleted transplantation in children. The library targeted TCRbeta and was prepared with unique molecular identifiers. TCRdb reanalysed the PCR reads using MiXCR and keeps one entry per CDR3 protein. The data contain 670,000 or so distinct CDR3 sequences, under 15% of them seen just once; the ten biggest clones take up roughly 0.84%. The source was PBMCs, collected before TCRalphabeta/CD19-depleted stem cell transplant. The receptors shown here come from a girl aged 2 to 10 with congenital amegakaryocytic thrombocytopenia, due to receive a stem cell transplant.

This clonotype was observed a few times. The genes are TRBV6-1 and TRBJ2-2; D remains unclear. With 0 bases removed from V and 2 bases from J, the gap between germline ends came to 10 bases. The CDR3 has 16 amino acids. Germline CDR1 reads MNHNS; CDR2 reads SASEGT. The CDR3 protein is CASSEAVPINTGELFF. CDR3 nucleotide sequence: TGTGCCAGCAGTGAAGCGGTGCCCATTAACACCGGGGAGCTGTTTTTT.

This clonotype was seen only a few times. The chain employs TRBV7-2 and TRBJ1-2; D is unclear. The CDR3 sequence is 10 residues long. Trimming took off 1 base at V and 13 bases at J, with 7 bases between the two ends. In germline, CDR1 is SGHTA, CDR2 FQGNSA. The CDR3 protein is CASSLGGATF. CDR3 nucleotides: TGTGCCAGCAGCTTAGGGGGAGCCACCTTC.

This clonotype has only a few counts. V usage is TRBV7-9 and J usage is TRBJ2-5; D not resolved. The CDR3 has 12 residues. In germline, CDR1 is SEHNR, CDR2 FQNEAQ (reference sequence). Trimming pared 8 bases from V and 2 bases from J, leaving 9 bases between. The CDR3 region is CASVTPQETQYF. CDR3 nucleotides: TGTGCCAGCGTAACACCACAAGAGACCCAGTACTTC.

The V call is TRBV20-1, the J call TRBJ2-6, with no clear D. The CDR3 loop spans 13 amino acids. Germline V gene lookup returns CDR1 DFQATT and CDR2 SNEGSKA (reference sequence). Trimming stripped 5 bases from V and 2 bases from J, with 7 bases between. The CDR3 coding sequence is TGCAGTGCTCGATTCGCTGGGGCCAACGTCCTGACTTTC. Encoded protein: CSARFAGANVLTF.

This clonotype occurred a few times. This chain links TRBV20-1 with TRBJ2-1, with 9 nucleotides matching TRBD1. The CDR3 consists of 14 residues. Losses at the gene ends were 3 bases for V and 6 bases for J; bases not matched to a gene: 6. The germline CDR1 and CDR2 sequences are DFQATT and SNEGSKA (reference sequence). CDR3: CSARRTGATNEQFF. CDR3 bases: TGCAGTGCTAGGAGGACAGGGGCGACCAATGAGCAGTTCTTC.

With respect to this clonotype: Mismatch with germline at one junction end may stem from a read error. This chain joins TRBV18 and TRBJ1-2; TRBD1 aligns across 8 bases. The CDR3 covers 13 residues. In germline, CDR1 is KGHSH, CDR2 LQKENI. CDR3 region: CASLPGGDYGYTF. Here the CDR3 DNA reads TGTGCCAGCTTACCAGGGGGCGACTATGGCTACACCTTC.

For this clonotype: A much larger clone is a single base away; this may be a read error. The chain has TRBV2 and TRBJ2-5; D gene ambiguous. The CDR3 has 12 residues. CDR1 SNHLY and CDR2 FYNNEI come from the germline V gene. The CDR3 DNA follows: TGTGTCAGCAGTGAGGACCAAGAGACCCAGTACTTC. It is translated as CVSSEDQETQYF.